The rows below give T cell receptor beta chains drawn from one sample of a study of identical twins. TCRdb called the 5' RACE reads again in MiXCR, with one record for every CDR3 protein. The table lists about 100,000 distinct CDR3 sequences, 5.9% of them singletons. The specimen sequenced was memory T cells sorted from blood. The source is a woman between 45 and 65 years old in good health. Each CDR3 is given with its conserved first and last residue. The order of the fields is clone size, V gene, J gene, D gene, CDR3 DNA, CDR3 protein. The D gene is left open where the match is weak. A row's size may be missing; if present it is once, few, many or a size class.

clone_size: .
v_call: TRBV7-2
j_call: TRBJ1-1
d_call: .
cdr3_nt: TGTGCCAGCAGCCCGGGACAAGTCCCTGAAGCTTTCTTT
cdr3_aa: CASSPGQVPEAFF

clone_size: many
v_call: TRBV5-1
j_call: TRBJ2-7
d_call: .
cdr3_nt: TGCGCCAGCAGCGTGGACCTACTGGGAGGAGAGCAGTACTTC
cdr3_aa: CASSVDLLGGEQYF

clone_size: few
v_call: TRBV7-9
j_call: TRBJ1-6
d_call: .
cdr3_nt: TGTGCCAGCGGAAACCGGGGGAGGAATTCACCCCTCCACTTT
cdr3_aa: CASGNRGRNSPLHF

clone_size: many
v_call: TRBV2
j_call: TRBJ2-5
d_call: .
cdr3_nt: TGTGCCAGCGGGTCGGGACACGGAGTAGTAGAGACCCAGTACTTC
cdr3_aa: CASGSGHGVVETQYF

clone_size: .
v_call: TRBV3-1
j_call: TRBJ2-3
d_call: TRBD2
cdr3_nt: TGTGCCAGCAGCCCCATAGGACTAGCGGAAGGGACAGATACGCAGTATTTT
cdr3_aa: CASSPIGLAEGTDTQYF

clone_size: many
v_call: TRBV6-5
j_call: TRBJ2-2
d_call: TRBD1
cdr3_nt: TGTGCCAGCAGCCCTCCTATCCAGGGGGCCGGGGACACCGGGGAGCTGTTTTTT
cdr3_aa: CASSPPIQGAGDTGELFF

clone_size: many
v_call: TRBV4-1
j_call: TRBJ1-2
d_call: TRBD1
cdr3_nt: TGCGCCAGCAGCCCGAGGGGGGACAGCTATGGCTACACCTTC
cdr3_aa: CASSPRGDSYGYTF

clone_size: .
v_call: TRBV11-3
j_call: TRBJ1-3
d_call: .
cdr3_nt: TGTGCCAGCAGTCGGACGGAGAGCTCTGGAAACACCATATATTTT
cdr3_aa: CASSRTESSGNTIYF

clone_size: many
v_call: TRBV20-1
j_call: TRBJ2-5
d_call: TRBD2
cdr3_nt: TGCAGTGCTAGGAGGGCTAGCGGCCCTCAAGAGACCCAGTACTTC
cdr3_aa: CSARRASGPQETQYF

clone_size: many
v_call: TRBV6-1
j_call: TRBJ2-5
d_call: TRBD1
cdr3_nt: TGTGCCAGCAGGGGACAGCAAGAGACCCAGTACTTC
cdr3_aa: CASRGQQETQYF

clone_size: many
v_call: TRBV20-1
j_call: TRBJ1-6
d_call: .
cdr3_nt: TGCAGTGCTAGTTTCGGGGGATCACCCCTCCACTTT
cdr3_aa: CSASFGGSPLHF

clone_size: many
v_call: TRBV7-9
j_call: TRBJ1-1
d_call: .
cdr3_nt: TGTGCCAGCAGCCGTCGACTTGGCACTGAAGCTTTCTTT
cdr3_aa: CASSRRLGTEAFF

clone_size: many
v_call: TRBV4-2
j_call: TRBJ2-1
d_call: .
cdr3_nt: TGTGCCAGCAGCCAAGAGGACCCGAGGGAGCGGAACAATGAGCAGTTCTTC
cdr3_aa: CASSQEDPRERNNEQFF

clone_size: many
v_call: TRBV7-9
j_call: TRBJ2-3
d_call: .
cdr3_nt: TGTGCCAGCAGCCCGGGACACCTAACAGATACGCAGTATTTT
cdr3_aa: CASSPGHLTDTQYF

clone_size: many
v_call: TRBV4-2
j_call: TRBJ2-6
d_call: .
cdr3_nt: TGTGCCAGCAGCTACGGTGAAAGCTCTGGGGCCAACGTCCTGACTTTC
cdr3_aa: CASSYGESSGANVLTF

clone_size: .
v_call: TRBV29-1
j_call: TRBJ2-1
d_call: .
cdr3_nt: TGCAGCGTTTCGGACAGACACAATGAGCAGTTCTTC
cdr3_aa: CSVSDRHNEQFF

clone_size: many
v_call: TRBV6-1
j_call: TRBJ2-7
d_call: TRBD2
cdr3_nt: TGTGCCAGTGACCCCCCGGGACTAAACTACGAGCAGTACTTC
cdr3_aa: CASDPPGLNYEQYF

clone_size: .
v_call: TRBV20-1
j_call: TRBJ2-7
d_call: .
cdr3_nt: TGCAGTGCAGCCGGAGAGGACCGCTACGAGCAGTACTTC
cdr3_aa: CSAAGEDRYEQYF

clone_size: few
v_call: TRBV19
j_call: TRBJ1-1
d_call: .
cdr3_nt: TGTGCCAGTAGTACCTCAGCCAGACTGCCTGAAGCTTTCTTT
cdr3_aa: CASSTSARLPEAFF

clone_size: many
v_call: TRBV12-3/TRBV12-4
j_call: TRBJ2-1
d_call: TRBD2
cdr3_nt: TGTGCCAGCAGTTTGGGGGGGATTGAGCAGTTCTTC
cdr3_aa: CASSLGGIEQFF

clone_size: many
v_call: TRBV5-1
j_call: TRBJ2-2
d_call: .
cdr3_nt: TGCGCCAGCAGCTCGGGGGTATCGACCGGGGAGCTGTTTTTT
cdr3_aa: CASSSGVSTGELFF

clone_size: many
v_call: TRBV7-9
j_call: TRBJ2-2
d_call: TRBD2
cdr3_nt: TGTGCCAGCAGTCCAGCGGGAGGGATGTACACCGGGGAGCTGTTTTTT
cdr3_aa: CASSPAGGMYTGELFF

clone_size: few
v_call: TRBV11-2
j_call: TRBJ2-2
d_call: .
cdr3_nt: TGTGCCAGCAGCATCCGACTAGAAACCGGGGAGCTGTTTTTT
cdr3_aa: CASSIRLETGELFF

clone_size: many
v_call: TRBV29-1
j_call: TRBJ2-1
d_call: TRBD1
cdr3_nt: TGCAGCGTTTGGACAGGGTCAAATGAGCAGTTCTTC
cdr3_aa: CSVWTGSNEQFF

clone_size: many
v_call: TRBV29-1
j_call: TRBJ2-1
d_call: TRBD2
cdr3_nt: TGCAGCGTGGGAGGGGCTAACTACAATGAGCAGTTCTTC
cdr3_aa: CSVGGANYNEQFF

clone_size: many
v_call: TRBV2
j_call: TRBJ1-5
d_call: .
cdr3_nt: TGTGCCAGAGGGATAGATGCCAATCAGCCCCAGCATTTT
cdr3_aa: CARGIDANQPQHF

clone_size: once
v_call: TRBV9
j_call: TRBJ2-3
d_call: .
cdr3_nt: TGTGCCAGCAGCCCCGACCAGGATACGCAGTATTTT
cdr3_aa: CASSPDQDTQYF

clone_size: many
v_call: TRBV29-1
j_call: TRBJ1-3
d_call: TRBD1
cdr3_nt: TGCAGCGTGGGGGGACAGGTCGGGGACACCATATATTTT
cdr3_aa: CSVGGQVGDTIYF

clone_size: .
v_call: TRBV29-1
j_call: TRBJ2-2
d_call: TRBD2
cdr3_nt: TGCAGCGCCGGAGCGGGATCGGCGAACACCGGGGAGCTGTTTTTT
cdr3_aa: CSAGAGSANTGELFF

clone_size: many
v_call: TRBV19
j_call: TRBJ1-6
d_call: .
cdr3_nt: TGTGCCAGTAGCCCCTTAAGGGGTGGAACCTCCTATAATTCACCCCTCCACTTT
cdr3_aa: CASSPLRGGTSYNSPLHF

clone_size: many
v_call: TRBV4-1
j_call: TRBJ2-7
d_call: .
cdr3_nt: TGCGCCAGCAGCCAAGGGGCTAGCGCAACCTACGAGCAGTACTTC
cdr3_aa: CASSQGASATYEQYF

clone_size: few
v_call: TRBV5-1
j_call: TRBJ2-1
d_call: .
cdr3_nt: TGCGCCAGCAGATATGTCGGGGACTACAATGAGCAGTTCTTC
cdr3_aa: CASRYVGDYNEQFF

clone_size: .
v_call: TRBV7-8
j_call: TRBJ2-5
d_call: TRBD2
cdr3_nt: TGTGCCAGCAGCCCAGCGGGAGGCTACCAAGAGACCCAGTACTTC
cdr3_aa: CASSPAGGYQETQYF

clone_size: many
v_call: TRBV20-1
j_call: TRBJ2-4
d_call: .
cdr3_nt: TGCAGTGCTAGAGACGGGAGCGACGCCAAAAACATTCAGTACTTC
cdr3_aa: CSARDGSDAKNIQYF

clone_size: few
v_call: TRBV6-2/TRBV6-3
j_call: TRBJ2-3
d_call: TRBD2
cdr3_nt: TGTGCCAGCAGTCCCCTCCAGGGAGGGGCTGGTGCAGATACGCAGTATTTT
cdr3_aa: CASSPLQGGAGADTQYF